This T cell receptor (beta chain) was identified during a study of T cells in Graves' hyperthyroidism and ophthalmopathy. About this clonotype: An end of the junction does not agree with germline; a read error may underlie this.

Clinical symptoms, serum thyroxine, TRAb, thyroid ultrasound and orbital computed tomography established diagnosis. Researchers took RNA transcripts and amplified the TCR beta CDR3 regions from them. During a first-round RT-PCR of the TCR CDR3, the HTBI primer set was used. TCRdb reanalysed the multiplex PCR reads using MiXCR and keeps one entry per CDR3 protein. The sample contains 650,000 to 800,000 distinct CDR3 sequences, 45% of which appear only once. The germline V gene has CDR1 SGDLS and CDR2 YYNGEE. The CDR3 length is 17 residues. The chain couples TRBV9 to TRBJ2-7, with TRBD1 identical over 11 bases. This TCR came from an adult man with Graves' disease, either hyperthyroidism or ophthalmopathy (not recorded which). Sequencing input: peripheral blood or thyroid tissue (not recorded which). The CDR3 bases are TGTGCCAGCAGCGTAGCCCTTATGGGACAGGGGGATGCCGAGCAGTGCTTC. Translated, it gives CASSVALMGQGDAEQCF. The full variable domain, rest sourced from reference TRBV9 and TRBJ2-7, is DSGVTQTPKHLITATGQRVTLRCSPRSGDLSVYWYQQSLDQGLQFLIQYYNGEERAKGNILERFSAQQFPDLHSELNLSSLELGDSALYFCASSVALMGQGDAEQCFGPGTRLTVT.